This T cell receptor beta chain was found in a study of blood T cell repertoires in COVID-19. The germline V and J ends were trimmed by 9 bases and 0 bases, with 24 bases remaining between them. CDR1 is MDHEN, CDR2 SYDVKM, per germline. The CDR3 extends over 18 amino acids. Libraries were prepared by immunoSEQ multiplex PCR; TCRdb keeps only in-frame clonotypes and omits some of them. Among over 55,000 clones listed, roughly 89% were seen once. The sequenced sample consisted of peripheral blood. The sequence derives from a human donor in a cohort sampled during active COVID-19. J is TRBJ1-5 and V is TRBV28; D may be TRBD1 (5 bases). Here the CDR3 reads CASGGVEATDYSNQPQHF. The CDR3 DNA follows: TGTGCCAGTGGGGGGGTGGAGGCGACGGATTATAGCAATCAGCCCCAGCATTTT.